This T cell receptor (beta chain) was sequenced in a study of blood T cell repertoires in COVID-19. Germline CDR1 and CDR2: MDHEN and SYDVKM. The germline V and J ends were trimmed by 4 bases and 3 bases, with 13 bases remaining between them. The length of the CDR3 is 15 residues. Some clones are missing from TCRdb's copy, which holds only in-frame ones; the method was immunoSEQ multiplex PCR. This sample has 65,000 to 85,000 clones, with more than 80% found just once. What was sequenced was peripheral blood. The chain combines TRBV28 with TRBJ1-5; a possible D gene is TRBD1 (6 bases). The clonotype was recovered from a human donor in a cohort sampled during active COVID-19. CDR3 nucleotides: TGTGCCAGCAGTTCGGACACAGGGCTCAATCAGCCCCAGCATTTT. Its translation: CASSSDTGLNQPQHF.